The rows below give T cell receptor beta chains drawn from one sample of a study of T-cell memory formation after mild COVID-19. Via MiXCR, TCRdb re-called the 5' RACE reads, giving one row per CDR3 protein. The sample consists of 540,000 or so distinct CDR3 sequences, about a fifth of them appearing once. Specimen: PBMCs or a T cell subset sorted from them (not recorded which). The source is an adult woman who had mild COVID-19 (a few samples of this study predate the infection). Cell type and time point are not known. Each CDR3 is given without its conserved first and last residue.

cdr3_length j_call v_call cdr3_aa
13 TRBJ2-5 TRBV23-1 ASHPTPSGGQTQY
12 TRBJ1-1 TRBV6-2/TRBV6-3 ASSPSSVYTEAF
14 TRBJ2-3 TRBV24-1 ATSDQSRTSTDTQY
13 TRBJ1-2 TRBV12-3/TRBV12-4 ASSSSGTVLYGYT
13 TRBJ1-1 TRBV7-9 ASSGPGGIHTEAF
13 TRBJ1-6 TRBV5-1 ASSLRGQDNSPLH
12 TRBJ1-5 TRBV12-3/TRBV12-4 ASSPQLKLGPQH
15 TRBJ2-2 TRBV24-1 ATSDPSTGSNTGELF
11 TRBJ2-2 TRBV7-8 ASSLGGHGELF
10 TRBJ1-1 TRBV11-2 ASSTEYTEAF
11 TRBJ2-7 TRBV30 AWSDGQGNEQY
12 TRBJ2-7 TRBV28 ASQTTWSSYEQY
12 TRBJ2-1 TRBV7-2 ASSLVSGSTEQF
13 TRBJ2-7 TRBV4-1 ASSLGTAGYYEQY
10 TRBJ1-1 TRBV24-1 ATRGLNTEAF
13 TRBJ2-1 TRBV3-1 ASSLSVNSYNEQF
13 TRBJ1-2 TRBV7-8 ASSPRTGTYYGYT
11 TRBJ2-2 TRBV7-3 ASSSTSTGELF
13 TRBJ2-1 TRBV4-2 ASSPSTSRRDEQF
12 TRBJ2-7 TRBV7-8 ASSLGGQGGEQY
12 TRBJ1-5 TRBV20-1 SARGTSANQPQH
13 TRBJ2-7 TRBV7-9 ASSSGQVTLGEQY
12 TRBJ1-4 TRBV4-2 ASSIGGDNEKLF
14 TRBJ1-1 TRBV11-3 ASSLGLGQGATEAF
18 TRBJ2-1 TRBV11-2 ASSLAGGVSQQTYYNEQF
14 TRBJ2-5 TRBV19 ASSRGFAGGEETQY
12 TRBJ2-3 TRBV30 AWSMASARDTQY
13 TRBJ1-4 TRBV6-5 ASSYSGRANEKLF
15 TRBJ2-1 TRBV5-1 ASSLGPGTSSYNEQF
16 TRBJ1-6 TRBV30 ASATGRTSGQVNSPLH
11 TRBJ1-1 TRBV7-2 ASSRDRNTEAF
12 TRBJ1-4 TRBV29-1 SVEPGQGGEKLF
12 TRBJ2-3 TRBV7-2 ASSFLRGGDTQY
12 TRBJ1-1 TRBV5-1 ASSLRLLNTEAF
10 TRBJ1-5 TRBV7-9 ASSLLNQPQH
11 TRBJ2-7 TRBV6-5 ATGRGGSYEQY
13 TRBJ2-7 TRBV6-6 ASSYSKGRTYEQY
14 TRBJ2-5 TRBV11-2 ASSAVQGGTEKTQY
16 TRBJ2-2 TRBV6-5 ASSKGSLAGGPVGELF
11 TRBJ1-6 TRBV20-1 SAGEGLNSPLH
14 TRBJ2-5 TRBV4-1 ASSQVGLAGWETQY
14 TRBJ2-1 TRBV12-3/TRBV12-4 ASSLASAGGLNEQF
13 TRBJ2-7 TRBV3-1 ASSPGSGGIYEQY
11 TRBJ2-7 TRBV12-3/TRBV12-4 ASSFGGTYEQY
17 TRBJ2-1 TRBV5-1 ASSTPGLAGGVAHNEQF
14 TRBJ1-1 TRBV11-1 ASRNRDRGLNTEAF
16 TRBJ1-3 TRBV12-3/TRBV12-4 ASSLEAGVTGSGNTIY
13 TRBJ2-5 TRBV18 ASSPEWVRGETQY
14 TRBJ2-7 TRBV9 ASSQNRLAGSYEQY
13 TRBJ2-3 TRBV7-6 ASSLVAGTTDTQY
14 TRBJ1-1 TRBV27 ASSLGGGQPNTEAF
15 TRBJ2-1 TRBV20-1 SAPWERRLAGVNEQF
14 TRBJ2-1 TRBV24-1 ATSDPTGGIYNEQF
17 TRBJ2-5 TRBV4-2 ASSHRLAGGSPGGETQY
18 TRBJ2-2 TRBV7-8 ASSLRLWLAGGIGTGELF
11 TRBJ2-7 TRBV20-1 SAELAGLYEQY
14 TRBJ1-5 TRBV5-1 ASSLSSGGGNQPQH